The 15 T cell receptor beta chains below come from one sample, sequenced in a study of human CD8 memory T cell subsets. By UMI-labeled 5' RACE, the TCR beta libraries were made. Each CDR3 protein gets one entry in TCRdb, which reprocessed the 5' RACE reads and gives no DNA. Its table lists 9,500 to 15,000 distinct CDR3 sequences. Sample: CD8+ T cells from PBMCs. The receptors here all came from a human donor in good health.

CDR3 protein: CASRSQGVVADTQYF. The chain couples TRBV28 to TRBJ2-3; absent DNA, TCRdb's TRBD1 call cannot be checked. CDR3 size: 15 residues. Germline loops: CDR1 MDHEN, CDR2 SYDVKM.

The chain couples TRBV19 to TRBJ2-1. This CDR3 comprises 15 residues. CDR1 LNHDA and CDR2 SQIVND come from the germline V gene (reference sequence). The CDR3 protein is CASSISRSSVNEQFF.

The genes are TRBV12-3 or TRBV12-4 and TRBJ2-3. This CDR3 has 12 residues. The CDR3 here is CASTQDTDTQYF.

This clonotype registers medium-sized by frequency. CDR3 region: CASSGARLSNTGELFF. V and J are TRBV5-1 and TRBJ2-2; there is no DNA to check the TCRdb D call of TRBD1. Per germline, CDR1 SGHRS and CDR2 YFSETQ. The length of the CDR3 is 16 residues.

V usage is TRBV11-3 and J usage is TRBJ2-2; the D call of TRBD2 rests on TCRdb alone, since no DNA is present to check it. The CDR3 has 17 amino acids. Germline lookup yields CDR1 SGHNT and CDR2 YENEEA. The CDR3 here is CASSTTGLAGVSGELFF.

This chain's CDR3 is CSVDGSQGGELIQETQYF. The V call is TRBV29-1, the J call TRBJ2-5; lacking DNA, the TRBD1 call made by TCRdb goes unchecked. In germline, CDR1 is SQVTM, CDR2 ANQGSEA. This CDR3 is 18 amino acids long.

The V gene is TRBV11-2, the J gene TRBJ2-1; without DNA, the TCRdb call of TRBD1 cannot be checked. Per the germline V gene, CDR1 is SGHAT and CDR2 is FQNNGV. The CDR3 runs 18 residues. CDR3 region: CASSFPKDGTGGHNEQFF.

This chain links TRBV6-5 with TRBJ1-1; TCRdb outputs TRBD1, but without DNA this stays unchecked. Germline CDR1 reads MNHEY; CDR2 reads SVGAGI. The CDR3 runs to 16 residues. CDR3 sequence: CASSKRQQGVNTEAFF.

The gene calls are TRBV4-1 and TRBJ1-1. This CDR3 region has 14 residues. Germline CDR1 and CDR2: MGHRA and YSYEKL. This CDR3 is CASLPVGEDTEAFF.

The J gene is TRBJ2-7, the V gene TRBV29-1. Germline V gives CDR1 SQVTM, CDR2 ANQGSEA. This CDR3 is built from 13 residues. CDR3 sequence: CSGDGGRSYEQYF.

This clonotype is classed as medium-sized by frequency. This chain connects TRBV27 to TRBJ2-7; TCRdb names TRBD1, which stays unverified in the absence of DNA. CDR1 MNHEY and CDR2 SMNVEV come from the germline V gene (reference sequence). The CDR3 spans 13 residues. Here the CDR3 reads CASSWDASYEQYF.

This chain links TRBV6-5 with TRBJ1-1; without DNA, the TCRdb call of TRBD1 cannot be checked. This CDR3 region has 17 residues. Germline CDR1 and CDR2: MNHEY and SVGAGI. CDR3 protein: CASSYSPEGTGRTEAFF.

The chain couples TRBV21-1 to TRBJ2-5. TRBV21-1 is a documented pseudogene. CDR3 length: 13 residues. CDR3 loop: CASSKAGVETQYF.

V gene TRBV18 combines with J gene TRBJ2-3. The CDR3 contains 11 residues. Germline V lookup: CDR1 KGHSH, CDR2 LQKENI. The CDR3 protein is CASSPLDTQYF. The full variable domain, in which reference TRBV18 and TRBJ2-3 provide the parts outside the CDR3, is NAGVMQNPRHLVRRRGQEARLRCSPMKGHSHVYWYRQLPEEGLKFMVYLQKENIIDESGMPKERFSAEFPKEGPSILRIQQVVRGDSAAYFCASSPLDTQYFGPGTRLTVL.

This clonotype is classed as medium-sized by frequency. The V gene is TRBV12-3 or TRBV12-4, the J gene TRBJ1-2; the TCRdb D gene call, TRBD1, has no DNA to confirm it. The CDR3 extends over 12 amino acids. CDR3 residues: CASSPDSDGYTF.